This passage covers 18 T cell receptor beta chains from one sample sequenced in a study of T cells in Graves' hyperthyroidism and ophthalmopathy. Amplified TCR beta CDR3 regions derived from RNA transcripts. The HTBI primer set drove a first-round RT-PCR of the TCR CDR3. Via MiXCR, TCRdb re-called the multiplex PCR reads, giving one row per CDR3 protein. There are about half a million distinct CDR3 sequences in the sample; roughly 25% occur only once, and about 11% lies in the top ten. Sequenced material: blood. The source is a woman aged 25 to 39 with Graves' ophthalmopathy.

The chain recombines TRBV28 with TRBJ2-7, with 11 positions matching TRBD2. Germline V gene sequence: CDR1 MDHEN, CDR2 SYDVKM. The junction had 7 bases not matched to a gene; V was cut back by 5 bases and J by 4 bases. The CDR3 covers 15 residues. The CDR3 nucleotides are TGTGCCAGCAGTATCACTAGCGGGAGAATGTACGAGCAGTACTTC. Residues: CASSITSGRMYEQYF. The variable domain in full, completed from reference TRBV28 and TRBJ2-7, reads DVKVTQSSRYLVKRTGEKVFLECVQDMDHENMFWYRQDPGLGLRLIYFSYDVKMKEKGDIPEGYSVSREKKERFSLILESASTNQTSMYLCASSITSGRMYEQYFGPGTRLTVT.

This clonotype appeared a few times. This sequence joins TRBV6-2 or TRBV6-3 and TRBJ1-5, with D perhaps matching TRBD1 (6 bases). Trimming cost V 2 bases and J 0 bases, with 14 bases left between them. This CDR3 comprises 17 residues. Germline V gene lookup returns CDR1 MNHEY and CDR2 SVGEGT. CDR3 bases: TGTGCCAGCAGTTACCACACAGGGCTACTTAGCAATCAGCCCCAGCATTTT. It yields the protein CASSYHTGLLSNQPQHF.

The chain uses TRBV10-2 and TRBJ2-3; 7 bases are shared with TRBD1. V trimming: 10 bases; J trimming: 3 bases; junction bases outside the gene matches: 10. The CDR3 loop spans 14 amino acids. Germline V gene lookup returns CDR1 WSHSY and CDR2 SAAADI. The chain's CDR3 is CATLRDSPTDTQYF. The CDR3 DNA sequence: TGCGCCACCCTCCGGGACAGTCCGACAGATACGCAGTATTTT.

A few counts support this clonotype. The rearrangement joins TRBV29-1 to TRBJ2-5; 11 bases match TRBD2. V gave up 5 bases and J gave up 1 base; unmatched junction bases: 3. Germline CDR1 SQVTM, CDR2 ANQGSEA. The CDR3 spans 14 residues. CDR3 loop: CSVPGLAVQETQYF. CDR3 coding DNA: TGCAGCGTTCCGGGACTAGCGGTCCAAGAGACCCAGTACTTC.

The chain links TRBV12-3 or TRBV12-4 to TRBJ1-2, with TRBD1 matching over 7 bases. The trim removed 5 bases at V and 4 bases at J, leaving 13 bases unmatched. CDR3 size: 16 residues. The CDR3 here is CASSQGDSHSSYGYTF. The CDR3 DNA is TGTGCCAGCAGTCAGGGGGACAGCCATTCTAGCTATGGCTACACCTTC.

CDR3 sequence reads: CASSVSGPGDDTQYF. CDR3 sequence (DNA): TGTGCCAGCAGCGTCTCCGGACCCGGGGATGATACGCAGTATTTT. The chain recombines TRBV28 with TRBJ2-3; tentatively, D is TRBD2 (5 bases). The CDR3 is 15 amino acids. Trimming pared 6 bases from V and 6 bases from J, leaving 19 bases between. Germline V gene data show CDR1 as MDHEN and CDR2 as SYDVKM.

This clonotype appeared a few times. This may arise from a read error, as a much more abundant clone is one base away. The chain is built from TRBV2 and TRBJ1-5, with unresolved D. Germline V gives CDR1 SNHLY, CDR2 FYNNEI. CDR3 length: 14 amino acids. Trimming removed 10 bases from V and 5 bases from J, with 18 bases in between. The CDR3 DNA sequence: TGTGCCATCAGCCCCGGACTGGGAGATCAGCCCCAGCATTTT. Protein: CAISPGLGDQPQHF. The variable domain in full, completed from reference TRBV2 and TRBJ1-5, reads EPEVTQTPSHQVTQMGQEVILRCVPISNHLYFYWYRQILGQKVEFLVSFYNNEISEKSEIFDDQFSVERPDGSNFTLKIRSTKLEDSAMYFCAISPGLGDQPQHFGDGTRLSIL.

The rearrangement uses TRBV12-3 or TRBV12-4 and TRBJ1-3; D is perhaps TRBD1 (6 bases). Trimming cost V 5 bases and J 2 bases, with 10 bases left between them. The CDR3 has 14 residues. CDR3 residues: CASSIGQPGNTIYF. The DNA for the CDR3 is TGTGCCAGCAGTATCGGACAGCCTGGAAACACCATATATTTT.

The CDR3 sequence is CASSFWGFESQETQYF. In DNA, the CDR3 is TGTGCCAGCAGTTTCTGGGGTTTCGAGTCCCAAGAGACCCAGTACTTC. The rearrangement joins TRBV12-3 or TRBV12-4 to TRBJ2-5, with D hard to call. This CDR3 is 16 amino acids long. Between the trimmed V and J ends, which lost 3 bases and 1 base, there was a span of 15 bases.

J is TRBJ2-5 and V is TRBV29-1, with D tentatively TRBD1 (7 bases). V lost 4 bases, J lost 4 bases, and 13 bases lay in between. Germline CDR1 is SQVTM and CDR2 is ANQGSEA. The CDR3 is made up of 13 amino acids. The CDR3 nucleotides are TGCAGCGTTGCCCACAGGGGAGGAGAGACCCAGTACTTC. Protein: CSVAHRGGETQYF. Full variable domain (outside the CDR3, taken from reference TRBV29-1 and TRBJ2-5): SAVISQKPSRDICQRGTSLTIQCQVDSQVTMMFWYRQQPGQSLTLIATANQGSEATYESGFVIDKFPISRPNLTFSTLTVSNMSPEDSSIYLCSVAHRGGETQYFGPGTRLLVL.

This clonotype came up many times. The chain combines TRBV9 with TRBJ2-2; D is unclear. CDR3 length: 14 amino acids. Trimming removed 1 base from V and 2 bases from J, with 6 bases in between. Germline V CDR1 and CDR2: SGDLS, YYNGEE. The CDR3 protein is CASSVTLNTGELFF. CDR3 nucleotides: TGTGCCAGCAGCGTAACCCTAAACACCGGGGAGCTGTTTTTT.

This clonotype has ten or more counts. V usage is TRBV20-1 and J usage is TRBJ1-2; the D is unclear. Trimming cost V 7 bases and J 3 bases, with 9 bases left between them. CDR3 size: 11 residues. Germline V gene lookup returns CDR1 DFQATT and CDR2 SNEGSKA (reference sequence). The CDR3 DNA reads TGCAGTGGGAGCGGAGACTATGGCTACACCTTC. Encoded protein: CSGSGDYGYTF.

To note about this clonotype: Given a much more abundant clone one base away, this may be a read error. It is likely a read error, because the conserved phenylalanine at the end of the CDR3 is missing. This sequence joins TRBV6-1 and TRBJ2-7; D ambiguous. The CDR3 runs to 12 residues. Trimming cost V 8 bases and J 3 bases, with 11 bases left between them. Germline values: CDR1 MNHNS, CDR2 SASEGT. The CDR3, as DNA: TGTGCCAGCCGCCGCGTCGGCTACGAGCAGTACTTG. Its translation: CASRRVGYEQYL.

This clonotype was seen only once. The chain joins TRBV20-1 to TRBJ2-5; D is undetermined. CDR3 length: 11 amino acids. The germline V gene encodes CDR1 DFQATT and CDR2 SNEGSKA (reference sequence). V shed 3 bases and J shed 13 bases, with 15 bases lying between them. The CDR3 DNA follows: TGCAGTGCTAGTGAAGGGCTAGTTCGGTACTTC. Amino acids: CSASEGLVRYF.

The V call is TRBV12-3 or TRBV12-4, the J call TRBJ2-5, with TRBD2 as a possible D gene (6 bases). The V end was cut by 6 bases, the J end by 5 bases, with 19 bases between. The CDR3 length is 15 residues. CDR3 region: CASSRTRGNAETQYF. In DNA form, the CDR3 reads TGTGCCAGCAGCCGGACTCGCGGGAACGCGGAGACCCAGTACTTC.

Remarks on this clonotype: As the CDR3 is not closed by the conserved phenylalanine or tryptophan, this likely results from a read error. This chain links TRBV24-1 with TRBJ1-1; D is unresolved. CDR1 is KGHDR and CDR2 is SFDVKD in the germline V gene. V gave up 1 base and J gave up 6 bases, with 8 bases separating them. This CDR3 is 13 amino acids long. Written as DNA, the CDR3 is TGTGCCACCAGTGATTTTACGGGTTCTGAAGCTTTCTAT. Translated, it gives CATSDFTGSEAFY.

The count of this clonotype is one. The chain employs TRBV20-1 and TRBJ2-5; 9 nucleotides match TRBD1. Per the germline V gene, CDR1 is DFQATT and CDR2 is SNEGSKA (reference sequence). The CDR3 contains 15 residues. V dropped 3 bases and J dropped 4; count of bases not matched to a gene: 9. CDR3 bases: TGCAGTGCTAGGAGGGGACAGGGCCGGGGAGAGACCCAGTACTTC. Protein product: CSARRGQGRGETQYF.

In this sample, this clonotype turned up many times. V and J are TRBV6-2 or TRBV6-3 and TRBJ2-2, with D perhaps TRBD1 (5 bases). There are 16 residues in the CDR3. Germline V gene sequence: CDR1 MNHEY, CDR2 SVGEGT. The germline V and J ends were trimmed by 0 bases and 0 bases, with 8 bases remaining between them. The CDR3 DNA sequence: TGTGCCAGCAGTTACTCGATAGGGGCGAACACCGGGGAGCTGTTTTTT. It codes for CASSYSIGANTGELFF.